The entry below describes one T cell receptor beta chain. The repertoire was sequenced with immunoSEQ multiplex PCR; TCRdb's copy has only in-frame clones and lacks some. The sample consists of 200,000 or so clones, around 80% of them appearing once. Clinical histories supplied by participants themselves formed the basis of cohort assignment. The data originate from a study of blood T cell repertoires in COVID-19. Study-level background: The United States, Italy and Spain were the sources of the acute and convalescent COVID-19 samples.

This CDR3 comprises 15 residues. Germline trimming cut 2 bases from V and 2 bases from J; bases unmatched to any gene: 5. Germline V gene data show CDR1 as SGHRS and CDR2 as YFSETQ. The chain recombines TRBV5-1 with TRBJ2-3; 7 bases fit TRBD2. Sequencing input: PBMCs or T cells enriched from blood (not recorded which). The source of this sequence is a man aged 60 to 69 who had recovered from COVID-19. CDR3 protein: CASSFMGLNTDTQYF. The DNA for the CDR3 is TGCGCCAGCAGCTTCATGGGACTAAACACAGATACGCAGTATTTT.